One and the same sample provided the 6 T cell receptor beta chains below, sequenced in a study of cytomegalovirus exposure and HLA in healthy donors. PCR involved 60 Vbeta and 13 Jbeta primers. Data came from immunoSEQ multiplex PCR; TCRdb stores just in-frame clones and leaves some out. Counted here are roughly 140,000 clones, approximately 81% occurring once; the ten biggest clones make up around 1.5%. Source material: PBMCs. The receptors were gathered from a young man in good health and CMV-seronegative.

The chain joins TRBV27 to TRBJ1-2; D is uncertain. V was clipped by 6 bases and J by 0 bases, with 14 bases between them. This CDR3 has 15 residues. Germline CDR1 is MNHEY and CDR2 is SMNVEV (reference sequence). CDR3 loop: CASSLSLGANYGYTF. The CDR3 region has the DNA TGTGCCAGCAGCCTTTCCCTTGGAGCTAACTATGGCTACACCTTC.

In this sample, this clone turned up a few times. The V call is TRBV6-6, the J call TRBJ1-1; 9 bases are shared with TRBD1. CDR1 and CDR2 from the germline V gene are MNHNY and SVGAGI (reference sequence). The CDR3 is made up of 13 amino acids. J was trimmed by 8 bases and V by 6 bases; bases with no gene match: 7. In DNA form, the CDR3 reads TGTGCCAGCAGATTCGGACAGGGGCCCGAAGCTTTCTTT. Translation gives CASRFGQGPEAFF.

V and J are TRBV9 and TRBJ2-2, with no clear D. V lost 3 bases, J lost 6 bases, and 6 bases lay in between. This CDR3 is built from 12 residues. Germline V gene data show CDR1 as SGDLS and CDR2 as YYNGEE. CDR3 in DNA: TGTGCCAGCAGCGCTCCCCCCGGGGAGCTGTTTTTT. Encoded protein: CASSAPPGELFF.

V is TRBV6-6 and J is TRBJ1-2, with D perhaps TRBD1 (6 bases). The CDR3 spans 11 residues. The germline gives CDR1 MNHNY, CDR2 SVGAGI (reference sequence). Trimming cost V 7 bases and J 7 bases, with 10 bases left between them. The CDR3 spells CASTNRVGYTF. The DNA for the CDR3 is TGTGCCAGCACCAACAGGGTTGGCTACACCTTC.

V is TRBV6-6 and J is TRBJ2-4; possibly TRBD1 for D (5 bases). Trimming took off 8 bases at V and 2 bases at J, with 19 bases between the two ends. Germline-derived CDR1 and CDR2 are MNHNY and SVGAGI (reference sequence). CDR3 length: 16 residues. This chain's CDR3 is CASSTQGMVTKNIQYF. The CDR3 region has the DNA TGTGCCAGCTCGACCCAGGGAATGGTAACCAAAAACATTCAGTACTTC.

The CDR3: CSVEEEITDTQYF. The DNA for the CDR3 is TGCAGCGTTGAAGAGGAGATCACAGATACGCAGTATTTT. The chain has TRBV29-1 and TRBJ2-3; D remains ambiguous. Germline V CDR1 and CDR2: SQVTM, ANQGSEA. V lost 0 bases to trimming and J lost 2 bases, with 6 bases between them. This CDR3 region has 13 residues.